The 24 T cell receptor beta chains in this list originate from one sample, sequenced in a study of CD8+CD57+ T cells in acquired aplastic anemia. Patients chosen for sequencing had CD8+CD57+ cells that had expanded, as shown by flow cytometry. For CDR3 and TCR beta VDJ profiling, genomic DNA was the template used. TCRdb re-analysed the reads in MiXCR, keeping a single row per CDR3 protein. In the table there are hundreds of thousands of distinct CDR3 sequences, about three fifths of which are singletons. Sequences were obtained from sorted CD4+, CD8+, or CD8+CD57+ T cells (not recorded which) from PBMCs. Receptor source: a human donor with aplastic anemia.

J is TRBJ2-5 and V is TRBV5-6; tentative D call: TRBD2 (5 bases). V was clipped by 4 bases and J by 4 bases, with 11 bases between them. Germline V CDR1 and CDR2: SGHDT, YYEEEE. The CDR3 covers 13 residues. CDR3 coding DNA: TGTGCCAGCAGCACACGGAGCGGAGAGACCCAGTACTTC. Its translation: CASSTRSGETQYF.

In this sample, this clonotype turned up many times. The chain's CDR3 is CASSKRLAGGRSTDTQYF. CDR3 sequence (DNA): TGTGCCAGCAGCAAACGACTAGCGGGGGGAAGAAGCACAGATACGCAGTATTTT. V usage is TRBV5-4 and J usage is TRBJ2-3, with 13 nucleotides matching TRBD2. V shed 4 bases, J shed 0 bases, and the junction held 8 bases outside the gene matches. Germline assignment: CDR1 SGHNT and CDR2 YYREEE (reference sequence). This CDR3 comprises 18 residues.

The chain uses TRBV15 and TRBJ2-3, with TRBD2 identical over 7 bases. Germline-derived CDR1 and CDR2 are LNHNV and YYDKDF (reference sequence). Trimming cost V 5 bases and J 3 bases; bases outside gene matches: 14. This CDR3 spans 17 amino acids. The CDR3 DNA reads as TGTGCCACCAGCCTCCCTCCCTTGGCGGGAGTTACAGATACGCAGTATTTT. Encoded protein: CATSLPPLAGVTDTQYF.

The gene calls are TRBV14 and TRBJ2-7, with no clear D. CDR1 is SGHDN, CDR2 FVKESK, per germline. The CDR3 extends over 18 amino acids. Trimming removed 1 base from V and 3 bases from J, with 22 bases in between. CDR3 DNA sequence: TGTGCCAGCAGCCAAGTTGCAGCGATATCTCACATTTACTACGAGCAGTACTTC. It yields the protein CASSQVAAISHIYYEQYF.

In this sample, this clonotype turned up many times. The chain joins TRBV3-1 to TRBJ1-1; unclear D gene. Per the germline V gene, CDR1 is LGHDT and CDR2 is YNNKEL (reference sequence). This CDR3 has 12 amino acids. Trimming cost V 11 bases and J 2 bases, with 12 bases left between them. The CDR3 sequence: CAAKTVNTEAFF. In nucleotides, the CDR3 is TGTGCCGCGAAAACAGTAAACACTGAAGCTTTCTTT.

The rearrangement links TRBV19 to TRBJ1-2; 7 bases agree with TRBD1. Germline V gene sequence: CDR1 LNHDA, CDR2 SQIVND (reference sequence). The CDR3 length is 15 residues. The trim removed 3 bases at V and 4 bases at J, leaving 8 bases unmatched. CDR3 residues: CASSIGRGRGYGYTF. As DNA, the CDR3 is TGTGCCAGTAGTATTGGTAGGGGGCGAGGCTATGGCTACACCTTC.

A remark on this clonotype: A read error may produce the germline difference seen at one junction end. The chain is built from TRBV12-3 or TRBV12-4 and TRBJ2-2; perhaps TRBD2 as D (5 bases). The CDR3 has 17 residues. In DNA, the CDR3 is TGTGCCAGCAGCGTACTCTCGGGAATTACGAACGCCGGGGAGCTGTTTTTT. This codes for CASSVLSGITNAGELFF.

This clonotype came up many times. This chain connects TRBV20-1 to TRBJ2-7; a possible D gene is TRBD2 (6 bases). The germline gives CDR1 DFQATT, CDR2 SNEGSKA (reference sequence). There are 14 residues in the CDR3. V was pared by 6 bases and J by 4 bases, with 19 bases between. Here the CDR3 DNA reads TGCAGTGCCTCCCGGGGGAGCCACTCTTACGAGCAGTACTTC. It specifies CSASRGSHSYEQYF.

Many counts were recorded for this clonotype. The J gene is TRBJ1-1, the V gene TRBV7-9; 8 bases align to TRBD1. CDR3 length: 14 residues. CDR1 is SEHNR and CDR2 is FQNEAQ in the germline V gene (reference sequence). The V segment lost 5 bases and the J segment 1 base; nucleotides outside the gene matches: 3. CDR3 in amino acids: CASSQQGGNTEAFF. In nucleotides, the CDR3 is TGTGCCAGCAGCCAACAGGGGGGGAACACTGAAGCTTTCTTT.

This clonotype occurred once. The rearrangement links TRBV11-2 to TRBJ1-1; no clear D. Germline V gene data show CDR1 as SGHAT and CDR2 as FQNNGV. There are 14 residues in the CDR3. V was pared by 2 bases and J by 6 bases, with 13 bases between. The CDR3 region has the DNA TGTGCCAGCAGCTTATCGCGGGGATACGCTGAAGCTTTCTTT. It yields the protein CASSLSRGYAEAFF.

This clonotype was seen more than once but under ten times. The J gene is TRBJ2-7, the V gene TRBV7-6; D unclear. With 1 base removed from V and 6 bases from J, the gap between germline ends came to 10 bases. The CDR3 loop spans 13 amino acids. Germline V gene lookup returns CDR1 SGHVS and CDR2 FNYEAQ. CDR3: CASSLESTGEQYF. CDR3 coding DNA: TGTGCCAGCAGCTTAGAGTCGACTGGCGAGCAGTACTTC.

This clonotype was picked up many times. The chain combines TRBV25-1 with TRBJ2-3; 7 positions match TRBD2. CDR1 and CDR2 (germline): MGHDK, SYGVNS. V was clipped by 2 bases and J by 2 bases; unmatched bases: 1. The CDR3 runs to 14 residues. The CDR3 bases are TGTGCCAGCAGTGAAACTAGCGCCACAGATACGCAGTATTTT. This sequence encodes CASSETSATDTQYF.

Concerning this clonotype: At one of its ends the junction is not consistent with the germline gene, which may arise from a read error. The rearrangement uses TRBV15 and TRBJ2-5; TRBD2 matches at 10 bases. CDR3 length: 17 amino acids. CDR1 and CDR2 (germline): LNHNV, YYDKDF (reference sequence). The CDR3 spells CATSRYSAGGYQETQYF. For the CDR3, the DNA is TGTGCCACCAGCAGATATTCAGCGGGAGGGTACCAGGAGACCCAGTACTTC.

This clonotype came up many times. This chain uses TRBV9 with TRBJ2-5, with 8 bases matching TRBD1. In germline, CDR1 is SGDLS, CDR2 YYNGEE. The CDR3 has 17 amino acids. J was trimmed by 2 bases and V by 0 bases; bases with no gene match: 9. The CDR3 DNA reads as TGTGCCAGCAGCGTAGGGACAGGGATGGCCTCACAAGAGACCCAGTACTTC. It translates to CASSVGTGMASQETQYF.

This clonotype was detected a few times. The gene calls are TRBV2 and TRBJ1-2, with 10 bases lining up with TRBD1. Germline V gene lookup returns CDR1 SNHLY and CDR2 FYNNEI. V trimming: 10 bases; J trimming: 8 bases; junction bases outside the gene matches: 16. The CDR3 extends over 15 amino acids. The CDR3 spells CAITKPGQGIDGYTF. The DNA of the CDR3 is TGTGCCATCACGAAACCGGGACAGGGGATCGACGGCTACACCTTC. Supplemented by reference TRBV2 and TRBJ1-2, the full variable domain reads EPEVTQTPSHQVTQMGQEVILRCVPISNHLYFYWYRQILGQKVEFLVSFYNNEISEKSEIFDDQFSVERPDGSNFTLKIRSTKLEDSAMYFCAITKPGQGIDGYTFGSGTRLTVV.

This clonotype occurred once. V and J are TRBV4-3 and TRBJ1-2, with D possibly being TRBD1 (6 bases). Germline CDR1 is LGHNA and CDR2 is YSLEER. CDR3 length: 15 residues. V lost 2 bases and J 8 bases, leaving 18 bases between the germline ends. The CDR3 here is CASSQTHSGAGGYTF. The CDR3 region has the DNA TGCGCCAGCAGCCAAACACACTCAGGGGCAGGAGGCTACACCTTC.

This clonotype occurred once. The gene calls are TRBV15 and TRBJ2-3; unclear D gene. CDR1 is LNHNV and CDR2 is YYDKDF in the germline V gene (reference sequence). The CDR3 spans 15 residues. V was trimmed by 1 base and J by 0 bases, leaving 8 bases between them. This CDR3 reads CATSRGGSSTDTQYF. CDR3 nucleotide sequence: TGTGCCACCAGCAGAGGGGGATCTAGCACAGATACGCAGTATTTT.

The chain uses TRBV5-1 and TRBJ2-7; D ambiguous. This CDR3 contains 14 residues. V was clipped by 0 bases and J by 2 bases, with 9 bases between them. Germline-derived CDR1 and CDR2 are SGHRS and YFSETQ. The CDR3 bases are TGCGCCAGCAGCTTGGGGCAGGCGACCTACGAGCAGTACTTC. Amino acids: CASSLGQATYEQYF.

There are many counts of this clonotype. V usage is TRBV6-6 and J usage is TRBJ1-2; D call uncertain. Germline V gene data show CDR1 as MNHNY and CDR2 as SVGAGI (reference sequence). Trimming cost V 0 bases and J 4 bases, with 6 bases left between them. The CDR3 is 13 residues long. Here the CDR3 DNA reads TGTGCCAGCAGTTACTCCCCGTCCTATGGCTACACCTTC. This translates into CASSYSPSYGYTF.

This chain links TRBV2 with TRBJ1-1, with D unclear. The CDR3 is 13 residues long. CDR1 is SNHLY, CDR2 FYNNEI, per germline. V dropped 7 bases and J dropped 2 bases, with 11 bases sitting between them. The CDR3 spells CASNKDSNTEAFF. CDR3 DNA sequence: TGTGCCAGCAATAAGGATAGCAACACTGAAGCTTTCTTT.

This clonotype was detected many times. The germline gene is not matched at one end of the junction; a read error may be the cause. The V and J genes are TRBV20-1 and TRBJ1-6; 7 bases agree with TRBD1. This CDR3 spans 17 amino acids. Germline-derived CDR1 and CDR2 are DFQATT and SNEGSKA (reference sequence). The CDR3 coding sequence is TGCAGTGCTAGAGAAAGAGGGGCAGGGACAGTACATTCACCCCTCAACTTT. Translating it yields CSARERGAGTVHSPLNF.

A word on this clonotype: This may stem from a read error, because a much larger clone lies one nucleotide away. This is likely a read error, given that the CDR3 carries no conserved phenylalanine or tryptophan at its end. The V call is TRBV6-5, the J call TRBJ2-2; TRBD2 matches at 15 bases. The CDR3 is 15 residues long. Germline V CDR1 and CDR2: MNHEY, SVGAGI. V dropped 5 bases and J dropped 9; count of bases not matched to a gene: 4. The CDR3 coding sequence is TGTGCCAGCAGTGGACTAGCGGGGGGGCTCCGGGAGCTGTTTTCT. It is translated as CASSGLAGGLRELFS.

This clonotype was counted ten times or more. The chain joins TRBV6-5 to TRBJ1-2, with D maybe TRBD1 (6 bases). This CDR3 spans 15 amino acids. With 7 bases removed from V and 5 bases from J, the gap between germline ends came to 20 bases. CDR1 MNHEY and CDR2 SVGAGI come from the germline V gene. The CDR3 loop is CASTMEGGQRYGYTF. The CDR3 coding sequence is TGTGCCAGCACCATGGAGGGGGGGCAGAGATATGGCTACACCTTC.

CDR3: CSVRLAGNTIYF. The CDR3 DNA sequence: TGCAGCGTGCGATTAGCGGGAAACACCATATATTTT. The V and J genes are TRBV29-1 and TRBJ1-3; no reliable D call. V was pared by 6 bases and J by 4 bases, with 10 bases between. Germline lookup yields CDR1 SQVTM and CDR2 ANQGSEA. This CDR3 has 12 residues.